The 26 T cell receptor beta chains below come from one sample, sequenced in a study of control samples from healthy donors and cancer patients (dated by TCRdb to the early 2020s). Receptor amplification or capture employed the immunoSEQ multiplex PCR assay. Entries here come from immuneACCESS through TCRdb and include only in-frame sequences with V and J called. Some clones fail to appear in such tables; in the studies checked, an unresolved V gene covers under half of the shortfall, and the cause of the remainder is unknown. The sample table contains about 35,000 clones; only one count was recorded for around 93% of them. Jointly, the top ten make up over 1.5% of the sample. The source material was PBMCs. These receptors all stem from a man aged 35 to 55 with colorectal cancer.

A single count supports this clone. This chain joins TRBV7-8 and TRBJ2-5; 7 nucleotides line up with TRBD2. Germline assignment: CDR1 SGHVS and CDR2 FQNEAQ. This CDR3 region has 17 residues. V shed 3 bases and J 3 bases; nucleotides not matched to a gene: 13. DNA for the CDR3: TGTGCCAGCAGCTTGGGGGGTGCCGGAGCGGGGAAAGAGACCCAGTACTTC. Residues: CASSLGGAGAGKETQYF.

Here the CDR3 reads CASSLLGTGELFF. DNA of the CDR3: TGTGCCAGCAGCTTACTAGGGACCGGGGAGCTGTTTTTT. The rearrangement links TRBV7-9 to TRBJ2-2; D gene uncertain. Germline V CDR1 and CDR2: SEHNR, FQNEAQ (reference sequence). V lost 2 bases and J lost 5, with 6 bases in between. This CDR3 region has 13 residues.

Only one count was recorded for this clone. The gene calls are TRBV19 and TRBJ1-6, with unresolved D. Looked up from germline, CDR1 is LNHDA and CDR2 is SQIVND (reference sequence). The CDR3 length is 13 residues. Deletions cut 6 bases from V and 8 bases from J, with 11 bases between. The CDR3 protein is CASSPRRDSPLHF. CDR3 bases: TGTGCCAGTAGCCCCCGTCGGGATTCACCCCTCCACTTT.

DNA for the CDR3: TGTGCCTGGAGTGCCAACCCAAATCAGCCCCAGCATTTT. It encodes CAWSANPNQPQHF. This sequence joins TRBV30 and TRBJ1-5; no definite D call. The V end lost 1 base, the J end lost 4 bases, and 8 bases lay between the germline ends. Germline CDR1 and CDR2: GTSNPN and SVGIG (reference sequence). CDR3 size: 13 residues. The full variable domain, with the rest looked up from reference TRBV30 and TRBJ1-5, is SQTIHQWPATLVQPVGSPLSLECTVEGTSNPNLYWYRQAAGRGLQLLFYSVGIGQISSEVPQNLSASRPQDRQFILSSKKLLLSDSGFYLCAWSANPNQPQHFGDGTRLSIL.

The gene calls are TRBV5-1 and TRBJ1-3, with 9 bases fitting TRBD1. The J segment lost 1 base and the V segment lost 3 bases, leaving 8 bases of the junction unmatched. This CDR3 region has 17 residues. In germline, CDR1 is SGHRS, CDR2 YFSETQ. In nucleotides, the CDR3 is TGCGCCAGCAGCTCCCAGGGACAGGGCAAGTCTGGAAACACCATATATTTT. The encoded protein is CASSSQGQGKSGNTIYF.

This clone has a single count. The chain employs TRBV4-3 and TRBJ1-5; D gene uncertain. This CDR3 region has 13 residues. Trimming removed 0 bases at V and 6 bases at J, with 6 bases between. Germline V gene data show CDR1 as LGHNA and CDR2 as YSLEER. The CDR3 here is CASSQEYSQPQHF. As DNA, the CDR3 is TGCGCCAGCAGCCAAGAATACTCTCAGCCCCAGCATTTT.

This chain joins TRBV18 and TRBJ2-3, with D possibly being TRBD1 (5 bases). This CDR3 is 13 amino acids long. The germline gives CDR1 KGHSH, CDR2 LQKENI. V lost 4 bases, J lost 4 bases, and 9 bases lay in between. CDR3 residues: CASSQGVPDTQYF. The CDR3 coding sequence is TGTGCCAGCTCACAAGGGGTTCCAGATACGCAGTATTTT.

The gene calls are TRBV5-1 and TRBJ2-6; 8 nucleotides align to TRBD2. Trimming removed 4 bases from V and 2 bases from J; junction bases left unmatched: 5. This CDR3 has 16 amino acids. Germline CDR1 is SGHRS and CDR2 is YFSETQ. CDR3 coding DNA: TGCGCCAGCAGCACCGGGGGGGCGGCTGGGGCCAACGTCCTGACTTTC. Its protein product is CASSTGGAAGANVLTF.

The chain employs TRBV3-1 (or the pseudogene TRBV3-2) and TRBJ1-1; tentative D call: TRBD1 (5 bases). V was clipped by 0 bases and J by 4 bases, with 15 bases between them. Germline V gene lookup returns CDR1 LGHDT and CDR2 YNNKEL (reference sequence). The CDR3 is 16 residues long. CDR3 sequence (DNA): TGTGCCAGCAGCCAAGATTTTGGGATGGGGGGCACTGAAGCTTTCTTT. Its translation: CASSQDFGMGGTEAFF.

The chain has TRBV24-1 and TRBJ2-3; D may be TRBD2 (5 bases). This CDR3 has 16 amino acids. V was trimmed by 3 bases and J by 7 bases, leaving 19 bases between them. CDR1 KGHDR and CDR2 SFDVKD come from the germline V gene. For the CDR3, the DNA is TGTGCCACCAGTGATGAGGGTCACTCCATCCTCCATACGCAGTATTTT. This translates into CATSDEGHSILHTQYF.

V is TRBV18 and J is TRBJ2-1; D is undetermined. V was shortened by 3 bases and J by 1 base, with 16 bases between the two germline ends. Germline V gene data show CDR1 as KGHSH and CDR2 as LQKENI. The CDR3 is made up of 17 amino acids. CDR3 DNA sequence: TGTGCCAGCTCACCCCTCCCCCCCGTCCTGTCCTACAATGAGCAGTTCTTC. It specifies CASSPLPPVLSYNEQFF.

V and J are TRBV19 and TRBJ1-2; D gene unclear. There are 13 residues in the CDR3. V was cut by 3 bases and J by 3 bases, with 8 bases left in between. Per the germline V gene, CDR1 is LNHDA and CDR2 is SQIVND (reference sequence). The CDR3 spells CASSIKVDYGYTF. DNA for the CDR3: TGTGCCAGTAGTATTAAGGTGGACTATGGCTACACCTTC.

The chain has TRBV13 and TRBJ1-3, with D possibly matching TRBD1 (5 bases). The germline V and J ends were trimmed by 2 bases and 1 base, with 12 bases remaining between them. Looked up from germline, CDR1 is PRHDT and CDR2 is FYEKMQ (reference sequence). The length of the CDR3 is 16 residues. This CDR3 is CASSLLGAISGNTIYF. The CDR3, as DNA: TGTGCCAGCAGCTTATTAGGGGCTATTTCTGGAAACACCATATATTTT.

The chain combines TRBV2 with TRBJ2-3; TRBD1 might be the D (7 bases). Trimming cost V 6 bases and J 2 bases, with 12 bases left between them. Germline values: CDR1 SNHLY, CDR2 FYNNEI. This CDR3 has 14 amino acids. This CDR3 is CASSAGQNTDTQYF. The DNA of the CDR3 is TGTGCCAGCAGCGCGGGACAGAACACAGATACGCAGTATTTT.

This clone was seen more than once but under ten times. The V gene is TRBV7-9, the J gene TRBJ2-7; D might be TRBD1 or TRBD2, each matching 5 bases. V was cut by 5 bases and J by 2 bases, with 25 bases left in between. The germline V gene encodes CDR1 SEHNR and CDR2 FQNEAQ (reference sequence). This CDR3 comprises 18 residues. The CDR3 region has the DNA TGTGCCAGCAGCCCCTCCCAGGGACGGGGCATCAGAACCTACGAGCAGTACTTC. Its protein product is CASSPSQGRGIRTYEQYF. Full variable domain (missing parts from reference TRBV7-9 and TRBJ2-7): DTGVSQNPRHKITKRGQNVTFRCDPISEHNRLYWYRQTLGQGPEFLTYFQNEAQLEKSRLLSDRFSAERPKGSFSTLEIQRTEQGDSAMYLCASSPSQGRGIRTYEQYFGPGTRLTVT.

The rearrangement links TRBV7-8 to TRBJ1-3; no firm D call. This CDR3 spans 16 amino acids. Germline V CDR1 and CDR2: SGHVS, FQNEAQ. Trimming stripped 5 bases from V and 0 bases from J, with 14 bases between. In DNA form, the CDR3 reads TGTGCCAGCAGCGCAGGAGGAGGAATCTCTGGAAACACCATATATTTT. Protein sequence: CASSAGGGISGNTIYF.

J is TRBJ2-7 and V is TRBV4-1, with TRBD2 matching 7 bases. The CDR3 is made up of 16 amino acids. Germline V lookup: CDR1 MGHRA, CDR2 YSYEKL. V lost 6 bases, J lost 4 bases, and 15 bases stayed unmatched. CDR3 DNA sequence: TGCGCCAGCAGTAAACTACCGGGCGGGGGATTATACGAGCAGTACTTC. It yields the protein CASSKLPGGGLYEQYF.

The gene calls are TRBV4-3 and TRBJ2-1; D is perhaps TRBD2 (5 bases). This CDR3 has 15 amino acids. The V end lost 3 bases, the J end lost 9 bases, and 18 bases lay between the germline ends. The germline V gene has CDR1 LGHNA and CDR2 YSLEER. The CDR3 sequence is CASSHSGLPPFEQFF. The CDR3 nucleotides read TGCGCCAGCAGCCATTCTGGACTGCCCCCATTTGAGCAGTTCTTC.

This clone was counted once. This rearrangement joins TRBV7-9 to TRBJ2-1; D not certain. Germline V gene lookup returns CDR1 SEHNR and CDR2 FQNEAQ (reference sequence). The CDR3 sequence is 12 residues long. Trimming took 4 bases from V and 9 from J, leaving 10 bases between them. In DNA, the CDR3 is TGTGCCAGCAGCTCCACAGTCAGTGAGCAGTTCTTC. This translates into CASSSTVSEQFF. Full variable domain (remainder filled in from reference TRBV7-9 and TRBJ2-1): DTGVSQNPRHKITKRGQNVTFRCDPISEHNRLYWYRQTLGQGPEFLTYFQNEAQLEKSRLLSDRFSAERPKGSFSTLEIQRTEQGDSAMYLCASSSTVSEQFFGPGTRLTVL.

To note about this clone: The sample contains more than one DNA sequence encoding this CDR3. This rearrangement joins TRBV4-3 to TRBJ2-7, with 8 bases matching TRBD2. This CDR3 contains 16 residues. Germline CDR1 LGHNA, CDR2 YSLEER. V gave up 7 bases and J gave up 2 bases; unmatched junction bases: 13. The CDR3 loop is CASKGSGDTPPYEQYF. The CDR3 nucleotides read TGCGCCAGCAAAGGTAGCGGGGACACTCCACCCTACGAGCAGTACTTC.

This clone was detected once. J is TRBJ1-4 and V is TRBV19; TRBD1 matches 7 bases. The germline V gene encodes CDR1 LNHDA and CDR2 SQIVND (reference sequence). The CDR3 runs 16 residues. V trimming: 3 bases; J trimming: 0 bases; junction bases outside the gene matches: 4. The CDR3 DNA sequence: TGTGCCAGTAGTATTTACGGACAGGCAACTAATGAAAAACTGTTTTTT. Amino acid sequence: CASSIYGQATNEKLFF.

The V gene is TRBV5-6, the J gene TRBJ2-2; D unresolved. The CDR3 has 16 amino acids. V lost 0 bases and J lost 4, with 13 bases in between. Germline assignment: CDR1 SGHDT and CDR2 YYEEEE. In DNA, the CDR3 is TGTGCCAGCAGCTTGGTACCGGGCTCGGTCACCGGGGAGCTGTTTTTT. Translating it yields CASSLVPGSVTGELFF.

The chain employs TRBV6-5 and TRBJ1-1; weak D call: TRBD1 (5 bases). CDR1 and CDR2 from the germline V gene are MNHEY and SVGAGI. The CDR3 spans 14 residues. V gave up 4 bases and J gave up 3 bases, with 12 bases separating them. The CDR3 DNA follows: TGTGCCAGCAGTTTGACGGGGGGGTACACTGAAGCTTTCTTT. Translation gives CASSLTGGYTEAFF.

This chain uses TRBV29-1 with TRBJ1-3; possible D gene TRBD1, 6 bases. The CDR3 has 13 amino acids. Germline assignment: CDR1 SQVTM and CDR2 ANQGSEA. With 6 bases removed from V and 4 bases from J, the gap between germline ends came to 13 bases. CDR3 sequence (DNA): TGCAGCGTGGACACAGGGACAGGAAACACCATATATTTT. Translating it yields CSVDTGTGNTIYF.

The chain combines TRBV12-3 or TRBV12-4 with TRBJ2-1, with D unclear. V lost 2 bases and J 4 bases, leaving 6 bases between the germline ends. The CDR3 covers 13 residues. CDR3 residues: CASSLREYNEQFF. As DNA, the CDR3 is TGTGCCAGCAGTTTACGAGAATACAATGAGCAGTTCTTC.

V usage is TRBV30 and J usage is TRBJ1-2; D unresolved. Germline CDR1 GTSNPN, CDR2 SVGIG (reference sequence). CDR3 length: 14 residues. V shed 0 bases and J shed 2 bases, with 10 bases lying between them. For the CDR3, the DNA is TGTGCCTGGAGTGTATCCGTAGCAAACTATGGCTACACCTTC. This codes for CAWSVSVANYGYTF.